These 3 T cell receptor beta chains originate from one sample sequenced in a study of OX40 agonist ivuxolimab in advanced cancers. The data were produced by immunoSEQ multiplex PCR, yet TCRdb's version contains in-frame clones alone and is incomplete. The data contain 60,000 to 70,000 clones, 80% to 90% of them singletons. The material sequenced was CD4+ or CD8+ T cells sorted from blood, taken in a trial of the OX40 agonist ivuxolimab. These receptor sequences come from an adult with an advanced solid tumor such as melanoma, head and neck, liver or kidney cancer.

The chain carries TRBV28 and TRBJ1-4; a weak D match, TRBD1 (5 bases). The CDR3 runs 13 residues. V lost 8 bases and J lost 4, with 11 bases in between. The V gene's germline CDR1 is MDHEN and CDR2 SYDVKM. This chain's CDR3 is CASRGANNEKLFF. The CDR3 DNA is TGTGCCAGCCGCGGGGCCAATAATGAAAAACTGTTTTTT.

This chain links TRBV6-1 with TRBJ1-1; D gene ambiguous. V was shortened by 4 bases and J by 5 bases, with 11 bases between the two germline ends. Germline assignment: CDR1 MNHNS and CDR2 SASEGT. The CDR3 is made up of 13 amino acids. The CDR3 bases are TGTGCCAGCAGTGTAAGGCGGGAAACTGAAGCTTTCTTT. It is translated as CASSVRRETEAFF.

V and J are TRBV7-2 and TRBJ1-5, with D possibly being TRBD1 (6 bases). The V gene's germline CDR1 is SGHTA and CDR2 FQGNSA. The CDR3 is made up of 13 amino acids. Trimming took off 3 bases at V and 6 bases at J, with 9 bases between the two ends. CDR3 bases: TGTGCCAGCAGCTTTGGGGGGCCTCAGCCCCAGCATTTT. Its translation is CASSFGGPQPQHF.